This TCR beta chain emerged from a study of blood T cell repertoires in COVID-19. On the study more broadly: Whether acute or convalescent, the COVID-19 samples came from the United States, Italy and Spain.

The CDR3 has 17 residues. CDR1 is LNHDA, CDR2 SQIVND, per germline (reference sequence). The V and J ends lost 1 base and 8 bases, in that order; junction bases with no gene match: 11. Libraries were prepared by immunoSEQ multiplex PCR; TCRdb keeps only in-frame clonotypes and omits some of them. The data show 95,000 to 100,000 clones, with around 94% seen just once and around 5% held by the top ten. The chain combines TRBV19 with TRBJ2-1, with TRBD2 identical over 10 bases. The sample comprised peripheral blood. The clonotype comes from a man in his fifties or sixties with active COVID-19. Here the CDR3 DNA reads TGTGCCAGTAGTATAGGATCCAGCGGGAGGGTCTTCCATGAGCAGTTCTTC. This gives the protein CASSIGSSGRVFHEQFF. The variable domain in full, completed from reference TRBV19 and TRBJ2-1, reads DGGITQSPKYLFRKEGQNVTLSCEQNLNHDAMYWYRQDPGQGLRLIYYSQIVNDFQKGDIAEGYSVSREKKESFPLTVTSAQKNPTAFYLCASSIGSSGRVFHEQFFGPGTRLTVL.